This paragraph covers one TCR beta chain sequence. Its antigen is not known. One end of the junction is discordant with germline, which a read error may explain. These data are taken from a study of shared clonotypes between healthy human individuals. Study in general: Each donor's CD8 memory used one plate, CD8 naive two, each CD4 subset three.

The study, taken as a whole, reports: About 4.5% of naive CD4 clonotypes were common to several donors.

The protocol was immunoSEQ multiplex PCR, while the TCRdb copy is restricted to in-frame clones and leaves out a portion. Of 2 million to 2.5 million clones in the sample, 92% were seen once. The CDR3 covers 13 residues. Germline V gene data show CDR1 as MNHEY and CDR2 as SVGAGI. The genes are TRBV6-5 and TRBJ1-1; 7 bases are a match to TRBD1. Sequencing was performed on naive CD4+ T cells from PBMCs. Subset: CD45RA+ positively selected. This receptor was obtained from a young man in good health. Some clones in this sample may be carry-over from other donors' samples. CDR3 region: CATRTPGTDAYLW. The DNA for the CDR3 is TGTGCCACAAGAACACCCGGGACAGATGCCTATCTGTGG.